This T cell receptor (beta chain) was captured in a study of blood T cell repertoires in COVID-19. Study-wide background: Both acute and convalescent COVID-19 samples were obtained from the United States, Italy and Spain. The analysed material was cDNA or gDNA that came from T cells, B-cell-depleted T cells, or PBMCs.

For this clone: One end of the junction does not line up with germline, which may come from a read error.

Per the authors' pipeline: Estimated nucleated cell counts came from reference gene primer amplification. Assay used: immunoSEQ multiplex PCR; TCRdb lists only in-frame clones, some missing. Clone size and the V and J calls come from that table; the DNA yielded D and trimming. This table has about 110,000 clones, roughly 80% appearing once. Material for sequencing was peripheral blood. The source is an elderly woman with acute or convalescent COVID-19.

This chain's CDR3 is CASSSRTGGIEDRGAVF. CDR3 bases: TGCGCCAGCAGCTCACGGACAGGGGGCATCGAGGACCGGGGAGCTGTTTTT. The chain combines TRBV5-1 with TRBJ2-2, with 11 nucleotides matching TRBD1. Germline lookup yields CDR1 SGHRS and CDR2 YFSETQ. The CDR3 sequence is 17 residues long.